This T cell receptor (beta chain) was obtained from a study of T cells after somatic rescue of genetic block. Deletions cut 4 bases from V and 0 bases from J, with 15 bases between. CDR1 is SGHRS, CDR2 YFSETQ, per germline. The CDR3 has 16 residues. Method: immunoSEQ multiplex PCR; TCRdb's copy keeps in-frame clones and lacks some. The sample includes some 70,000 clones, roughly 88% of them seen just once. Sequencing used peripheral blood mononuclear cells (PBMCs). This chain connects TRBV5-1 to TRBJ2-3; D is possibly TRBD2 (7 bases). The source of this sequence is a man in his thirties or forties. The CDR3 region has the DNA TGCGCCAGCAGCCTACTCAGGGGAGGGAGCACAGATACGCAGTATTTT. Amino acids: CASSLLRGGSTDTQYF.